What follows are 25 T cell receptor beta chains derived from one specimen sequenced in a study of shared clonotypes between healthy human individuals. TCRdb's table, derived via immunoSEQ multiplex PCR, lists solely in-frame clones and lacks some. The profile covers about 1 million clones, with 65% to 75% appearing a single time and approximately 1.5% taken by the ten largest. Sequencing was performed on memory CD4+ T cells sorted from blood. The subset: CD45RA-negative fraction. The receptors originated from a man aged 18-30 years in good health.

This clone was observed a single time. V gene TRBV19 combines with J gene TRBJ2-3; a weak D match, TRBD1 (5 bases). The length of the CDR3 is 14 residues. Looked up from germline, CDR1 is LNHDA and CDR2 is SQIVND (reference sequence). Trimming removed 3 bases at V and 9 bases at J, with 16 bases between. The CDR3 bases are TGTGCCAGTAGTATCCCCCGACAGTCGGACACGCAGTATTTT. Translation: CASSIPRQSDTQYF.

This clone was picked up one time. Other DNA sequences in the sample encode the same CDR3. V gene TRBV19 combines with J gene TRBJ1-2; 8 bases line up with TRBD1. This CDR3 comprises 13 residues. Losses at the gene ends were 5 bases for V and 3 bases for J; bases not matched to a gene: 2. Germline values: CDR1 LNHDA, CDR2 SQIVND (reference sequence). The CDR3 region is CASSSTGDYGYTF. The CDR3 nucleotides are TGTGCCAGTAGTTCGACAGGGGACTATGGCTACACCTTC.

This chain connects TRBV2 to TRBJ2-7; 9 bases are a match to TRBD2. After removal of 4 bases from V and 5 bases from J, the junction contained 9 bases not matched to a gene. From germline, CDR1 is SNHLY and CDR2 FYNNEI. The CDR3 loop spans 15 amino acids. As DNA, the CDR3 is TGTGCCAGCAGTGTAAAGGCGGGGGGGCCGCACGAGCAGTACTTC. This codes for CASSVKAGGPHEQYF.

The V and J genes are TRBV2 and TRBJ1-5; D not certain. The CDR3 has 13 residues. Germline V lookup: CDR1 SNHLY, CDR2 FYNNEI. V lost 7 bases to trimming and J lost 5 bases, with 12 bases between them. DNA of the CDR3: TGTGCCAGCATTGGGCAGCTTGATCAGCCCCAGCATTTT. Translating gives CASIGQLDQPQHF.

This clone has just a few counts. V is TRBV11-2 and J is TRBJ1-3; no clear D gene. Germline V gene lookup returns CDR1 SGHAT and CDR2 FQNNGV. Trimming left V 0 bases short and J 5 bases short, with 8 bases between. CDR3 length: 14 residues. CDR3 coding DNA: TGTGCCAGCAGCTTAGAGGCCAATCGAAACACCATATATTTT. Its translation: CASSLEANRNTIYF.

The chain carries TRBV4-2 and TRBJ2-5, with 8 bases lining up with TRBD2. This CDR3 is 16 amino acids long. Per germline, CDR1 LGHNA and CDR2 YNFKEQ. The junction had 9 bases not matched to a gene; V was cut back by 0 bases and J by 6 bases. CDR3 loop: CASSQEAAGVSKTQYF. The CDR3 DNA follows: TGTGCCAGCAGCCAAGAGGCAGCGGGGGTCAGCAAGACCCAGTACTTC.

The V call is TRBV6-1, the J call TRBJ1-2; TRBD1 matches at 7 bases. Germline V gene sequence: CDR1 MNHNS, CDR2 SASEGT. CDR3 size: 16 residues. The V gene end was trimmed by 0 bases and the J gene end by 5 bases; junction bases not matched to a gene: 9. The CDR3 loop is CASSEALTGLLYGYTF. As DNA, the CDR3 is TGTGCCAGCAGTGAAGCGCTGACAGGGTTGTTGTATGGCTACACCTTC.

V is TRBV7-2 and J is TRBJ2-1; 7 nucleotides align to TRBD2. Looked up from germline, CDR1 is SGHTA and CDR2 is FQGNSA. This CDR3 region has 14 residues. The ends lost 3 bases at V and 7 bases at J; junction bases unmatched: 6. This CDR3 is CASSLGEGRNEQFF. Written as DNA, the CDR3 is TGTGCCAGCAGCTTGGGGGAGGGCCGGAATGAGCAGTTCTTC.

The chain links TRBV5-5 to TRBJ2-7, with D possibly called TRBD1 or TRBD2 (5 bases each). The CDR3 loop spans 14 amino acids. CDR1 SGHKS and CDR2 YYEKEE come from the germline V gene (reference sequence). V lost 3 bases, J lost 6 bases, and 16 bases lay in between. In DNA form, the CDR3 reads TGTGCCAGCAGCTGGCGGGTGACTGGGGGCGAGCAGTACTTC. Translating gives CASSWRVTGGEQYF.

The chain couples TRBV6-1 to TRBJ2-7; D is unresolved. This CDR3 has 11 residues. V was clipped by 7 bases and J by 0 bases, with 4 bases between them. The germline CDR1 and CDR2 sequences are MNHNS and SASEGT. The CDR3 region has the DNA TGTGCCAGCATGGGCTCCTACGAGCAGTACTTC. Translated: CASMGSYEQYF.

CDR3 nucleotide sequence: TGCGCCAGCAGCTCCCTTACAGGGGGGAACACTGAAGCTTTCTTT. Translation: CASSSLTGGNTEAFF. The rearrangement uses TRBV5-1 and TRBJ1-1; 8 bases fit TRBD1. Germline V gene data show CDR1 as SGHRS and CDR2 as YFSETQ. J was trimmed by 1 base and V by 3 bases; bases with no gene match: 5. The CDR3 runs to 15 residues.

CDR3 sequence reads: CASSPPSQGRDEQFF. In nucleotides, the CDR3 is TGTGCCAGCTCACCACCGAGTCAGGGAAGGGATGAGCAGTTCTTC. The chain is built from TRBV18 and TRBJ2-1; TRBD1 might be the D (5 bases). The V and J ends lost 0 bases and 8 bases respectively, with 14 bases between them. There are 15 residues in the CDR3. CDR1 is KGHSH, CDR2 LQKENI, per germline. Using reference TRBV18 and TRBJ2-1 for the parts outside the CDR3, the full variable domain is NAGVMQNPRHLVRRRGQEARLRCSPMKGHSHVYWYRQLPEEGLKFMVYLQKENIIDESGMPKERFSAEFPKEGPSILRIQQVVRGDSAAYFCASSPPSQGRDEQFFGPGTRLTVL.

The V gene is TRBV7-9, the J gene TRBJ2-1, with TRBD2 as a possible D gene (7 bases). Germline V CDR1 and CDR2: SEHNR, FQNEAQ (reference sequence). This CDR3 region has 16 residues. V lost 5 bases and J lost 6, with 20 bases in between. In DNA, the CDR3 is TGTGCCAGCAGCCCGTGGGGGGGGGCCCGCCTCAATGAGCAGTTCTTC. Amino acids: CASSPWGGARLNEQFF.

The J gene is TRBJ2-7, the V gene TRBV5-1; either TRBD1 or TRBD2 may fit D (5 bases each). With 5 bases removed from V and 5 bases from J, the gap between germline ends came to 17 bases. CDR1 is SGHRS and CDR2 is YFSETQ in the germline V gene. This CDR3 contains 14 residues. This chain's CDR3 is CASRLEGWGNEQYF. The CDR3 DNA sequence: TGCGCCAGCAGACTCGAGGGATGGGGCAACGAGCAGTACTTC.

The sample holds a few counts of this clone. This sequence joins TRBV10-3 and TRBJ2-7; no firm D call. The CDR3 runs 14 residues. Germline V gene lookup returns CDR1 ENHRY and CDR2 SYGVKD. The V end was cut by 10 bases, the J end by 2 bases, with 18 bases between. CDR3 amino acids: CATKHLDSTYEQYF. The CDR3 DNA follows: TGTGCCACCAAACACCTTGACTCTACCTACGAGCAGTACTTC.

The genes are TRBV9 and TRBJ2-3; weak D call: TRBD2 (6 bases). The germline gives CDR1 SGDLS, CDR2 YYNGEE. V was clipped by 6 bases and J by 2 bases, with 16 bases between them. The CDR3 covers 15 residues. Here the CDR3 reads CASTLGGLSTDTQYF. In DNA form, the CDR3 reads TGTGCCAGCACCCTGGGGGGATTATCCACAGATACGCAGTATTTT. Full variable domain (remainder filled in from reference TRBV9 and TRBJ2-3): DSGVTQTPKHLITATGQRVTLRCSPRSGDLSVYWYQQSLDQGLQFLIQYYNGEERAKGNILERFSAQQFPDLHSELNLSSLELGDSALYFCASTLGGLSTDTQYFGPGTRLTVL.

The chain couples TRBV10-2 to TRBJ1-2, with D perhaps TRBD1 (5 bases). The V end lost 3 bases, the J end lost 0 bases, and 14 bases lay between the germline ends. The CDR3 runs to 16 residues. Looked up from germline, CDR1 is WSHSY and CDR2 is SAAADI. CDR3 bases: TGCGCCAGCAGTGAAGGGACCCCTGGAACTAACTATGGCTACACCTTC. Protein sequence: CASSEGTPGTNYGYTF.

The V call is TRBV30, the J call TRBJ2-2, with 10 bases aligning to TRBD2. This CDR3 region has 16 residues. CDR1 is GTSNPN and CDR2 is SVGIG in the germline V gene (reference sequence). The V segment lost 2 bases and the J segment 6 bases; nucleotides outside the gene matches: 9. CDR3 protein: CAWSLATSGRAGELFF. The CDR3 coding sequence is TGTGCCTGGAGTCTGGCTACGAGCGGGAGGGCCGGGGAGCTGTTTTTT.

The chain recombines TRBV30 with TRBJ2-7; D is possibly TRBD1 or TRBD2 (6 bases each). The CDR3 is 12 amino acids. Germline values: CDR1 GTSNPN, CDR2 SVGIG (reference sequence). V was clipped by 5 bases and J by 0 bases, with 8 bases between them. CDR3 nucleotides: TGTGCCTGGGGAGGGGGCTCCTACGAGCAGTACTTC. This gives the protein CAWGGGSYEQYF.

This sequence joins TRBV6-5 and TRBJ2-7; TRBD2 agrees at 11 bases. The CDR3 is 15 residues long. Germline CDR1 reads MNHEY; CDR2 reads SVGAGI. J lost 4 bases, V lost 3 bases, and 5 bases had no gene match. CDR3 nucleotide sequence: TGTGCCAGCAGTTATCGACTAGCGGGGCTTTACGAGCAGTACTTC. Amino acid sequence: CASSYRLAGLYEQYF.

The chain has TRBV27 and TRBJ1-1; weak D call: TRBD1 (5 bases). This CDR3 is 15 amino acids long. Looked up from germline, CDR1 is MNHEY and CDR2 is SMNVEV (reference sequence). The V and J ends lost 7 bases and 5 bases respectively, with 20 bases between them. CDR3: CASKARTREGTEAFF. CDR3 sequence (DNA): TGTGCCAGCAAGGCAAGGACAAGGGAGGGTACTGAAGCTTTCTTT.

This clone was recorded many times. V is TRBV7-4 and J is TRBJ1-5; weak D call: TRBD1 (6 bases). Germline V gene data show CDR1 as SGHVT and CDR2 as SQSDAQ. Between the trimmed V and J ends, which lost 5 bases and 1 base, there was a span of 24 bases. The CDR3 is made up of 19 amino acids. CDR3 nucleotides: TGTGCCAGCAGCCCAGCGAACCGACGAGAGGGGGAAAGCAATCAGCCCCAGCATTTT. Translation: CASSPANRREGESNQPQHF.

Here the CDR3 DNA reads TGTGCCATCAGGGAGACAGGGCCTGAAGCTTTCTTT. This encodes CAIRETGPEAFF. The chain is built from TRBV10-3 and TRBJ1-1; 7 bases map to TRBD1. Trimming took 6 bases from V and 6 from J; bases not matched to a gene: 4. Germline V gene lookup returns CDR1 ENHRY and CDR2 SYGVKD. This CDR3 contains 12 residues.

The sample holds one count of this clone. The rearrangement joins TRBV5-4 to TRBJ2-1; 13 nucleotides align to TRBD2. Germline lookup yields CDR1 SGHNT and CDR2 YYREEE (reference sequence). The CDR3 loop spans 16 amino acids. With V trimmed by 4 bases and J by 10 bases, 11 bases remained unmatched. CDR3 nucleotide sequence: TGTGCCAGCAGCCCGACAGGACTAGCGGGAGCTTTGGAGCAGTTCTTC. Protein product: CASSPTGLAGALEQFF.

V usage is TRBV30 and J usage is TRBJ2-1; TRBD2 agrees at 10 bases. J gave up 2 bases and V 4 bases, and 5 bases lay outside the gene matches. This CDR3 is built from 15 residues. The germline V gene encodes CDR1 GTSNPN and CDR2 SVGIG (reference sequence). The CDR3 sequence is CAWTTGTSAYNEQFF. The CDR3 DNA is TGTGCCTGGACAACCGGGACTAGCGCCTACAATGAGCAGTTCTTC.